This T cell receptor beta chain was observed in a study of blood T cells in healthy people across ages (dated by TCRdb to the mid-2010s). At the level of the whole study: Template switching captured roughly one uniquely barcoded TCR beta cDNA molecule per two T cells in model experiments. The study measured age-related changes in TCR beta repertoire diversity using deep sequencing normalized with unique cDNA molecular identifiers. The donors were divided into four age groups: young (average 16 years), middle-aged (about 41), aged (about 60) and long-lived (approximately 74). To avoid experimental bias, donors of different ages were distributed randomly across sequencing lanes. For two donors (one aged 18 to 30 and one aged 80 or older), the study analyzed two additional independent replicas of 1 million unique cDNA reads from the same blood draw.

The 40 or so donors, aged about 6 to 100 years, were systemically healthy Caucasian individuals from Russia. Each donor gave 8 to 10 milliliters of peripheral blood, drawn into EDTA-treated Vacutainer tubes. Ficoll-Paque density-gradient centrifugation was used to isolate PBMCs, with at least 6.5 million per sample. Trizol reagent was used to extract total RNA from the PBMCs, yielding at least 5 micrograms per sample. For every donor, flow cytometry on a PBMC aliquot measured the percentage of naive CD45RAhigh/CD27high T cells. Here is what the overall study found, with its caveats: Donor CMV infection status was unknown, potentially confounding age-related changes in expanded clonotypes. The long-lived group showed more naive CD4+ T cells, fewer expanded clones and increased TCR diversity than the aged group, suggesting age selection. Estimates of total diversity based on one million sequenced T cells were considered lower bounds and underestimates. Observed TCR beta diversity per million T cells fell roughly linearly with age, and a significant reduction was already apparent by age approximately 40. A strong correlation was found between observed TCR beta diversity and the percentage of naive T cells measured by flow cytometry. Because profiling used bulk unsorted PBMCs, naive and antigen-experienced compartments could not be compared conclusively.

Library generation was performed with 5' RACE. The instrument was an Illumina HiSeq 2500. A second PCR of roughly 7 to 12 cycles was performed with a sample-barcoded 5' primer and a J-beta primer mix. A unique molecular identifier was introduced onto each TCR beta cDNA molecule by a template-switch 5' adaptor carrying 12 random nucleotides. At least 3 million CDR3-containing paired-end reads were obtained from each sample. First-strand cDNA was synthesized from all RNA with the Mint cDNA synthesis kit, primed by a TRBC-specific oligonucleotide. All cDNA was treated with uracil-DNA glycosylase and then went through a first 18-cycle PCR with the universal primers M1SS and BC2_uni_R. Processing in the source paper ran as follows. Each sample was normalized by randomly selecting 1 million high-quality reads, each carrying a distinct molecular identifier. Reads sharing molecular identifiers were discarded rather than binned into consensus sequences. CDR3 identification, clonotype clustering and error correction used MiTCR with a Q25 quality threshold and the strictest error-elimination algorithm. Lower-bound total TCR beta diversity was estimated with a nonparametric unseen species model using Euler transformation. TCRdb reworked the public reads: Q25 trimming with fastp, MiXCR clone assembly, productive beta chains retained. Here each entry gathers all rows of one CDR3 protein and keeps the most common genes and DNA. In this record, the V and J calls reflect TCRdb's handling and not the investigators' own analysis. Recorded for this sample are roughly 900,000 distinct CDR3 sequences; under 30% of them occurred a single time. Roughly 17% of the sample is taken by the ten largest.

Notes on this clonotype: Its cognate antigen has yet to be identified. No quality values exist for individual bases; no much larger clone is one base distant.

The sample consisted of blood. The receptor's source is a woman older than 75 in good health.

For the CDR3, the sequence is CASRDSLNQPQHF. The nucleotide sequence reads TGTGCCAGCAGGGACAGCCTTAATCAGCCCCAGCATTTT. This chain joins TRBV2 to TRBJ1-5; TRBD1 is perhaps the D gene, given 6 matching bases. There are 13 amino acids in the CDR3, from cysteine to phenylalanine inclusive. The CDR3 DNA has 39 bases and is translated from base 1. The germline V gene supplies CDR1 SNHLY and CDR2 FYNNEI. V gives up 6 bases and J gives up 4 bases, and the segment between their germline ends measures 10 bases.